The 24 T cell receptor beta chains below come from one sample, sequenced in a study of T cell clonotyping in hematopoietic cell transplantation (TCRdb year 2021). Explained via the paper, the time point label denotes: 180 days after allo-HCT. The method was the immunoSEQ multiplex PCR assay. The clones in this table, taken by TCRdb from immuneACCESS, are in-frame only. Not every clone is retained; where verified, under half of the shortfall comes from an unresolved V gene, and the cause of the rest is unknown. The sample table shows 8,700 or so clones, and about 82% are seen once. The ten most abundant clones make up approximately 32% of the sample. The input for sequencing was PBMCs, taken 180 days after allogeneic stem cell transplant. The receptors come from a female patient in her thirties or forties who had an allogeneic stem cell transplant, so the T cells may come from the graft donor. Some clones in this sample may be carry-over from other donors' samples.

On this clone itself: The germline gene is not matched at one end of the junction; a read error may be the cause. The chain combines TRBV30 with TRBJ2-3; D may be TRBD1 (8 bases). Germline CDR1 reads GTSNPN; CDR2 reads SVGIG (reference sequence). The CDR3 is 12 amino acids. CDR3 sequence reads: CAWSPYRGSGNF. CDR3 in DNA: TGTGCCTGGAGTCCCTACAGGGGGAGCGGGAATTTT.

This chain uses TRBV7-2 with TRBJ1-1; no clear D gene. The CDR3 is 13 amino acids. V gave up 11 bases and J gave up 3 bases, with 16 bases separating them. CDR1 and CDR2 from the germline V gene are SGHTA and FQGNSA. As DNA, the CDR3 is TGTGCCTGCGTGAAGGACCCCCACACTGAAGCTTTCTTT. This encodes CACVKDPHTEAFF. The full variable domain, with the rest looked up from reference TRBV7-2 and TRBJ1-1, is GAGVSQSPSNKVTEKGKDVELRCDPISGHTALYWYRQSLGQGLEFLIYFQGNSAPDKSGLPSDRFSAERTGGSVSTLTIQRTQQEDSAVYLCACVKDPHTEAFFGQGTRLTVV.

The V call is TRBV6-1, the J call TRBJ1-3; no clear D. Per the germline V gene, CDR1 is MNHNS and CDR2 is SASEGT. V was clipped by 10 bases and J by 0 bases, with 10 bases between them. CDR3 length equals 13 residues. The CDR3 region is CATSGNSGNTIYF. DNA for the CDR3: TGTGCCACATCAGGAAACTCTGGAAACACCATATATTTT.

The rearrangement links TRBV6-5 to TRBJ1-5, with D possibly being TRBD1 (5 bases). From germline, CDR1 is MNHEY and CDR2 SVGAGI. This CDR3 has 15 amino acids. Trimming took 0 bases from V and 3 from J, leaving 9 bases between them. The DNA of the CDR3 is TGTGCCAGCAGTTACTCGATAGGGACCAATCAGCCCCAGCATTTT. Protein: CASSYSIGTNQPQHF.

CDR3 sequence: CASSVSYRGSGGELFF. In DNA, the CDR3 is TGTGCCAGCAGCGTTTCCTACAGGGGGTCGGGCGGGGAGCTGTTTTTT. The V gene is TRBV9, the J gene TRBJ2-2; 8 positions agree with TRBD1. The CDR3 consists of 16 residues. The germline gives CDR1 SGDLS, CDR2 YYNGEE. After removal of 2 bases from V and 7 bases from J, the junction contained 10 bases not matched to a gene.

The chain employs TRBV29-1 and TRBJ1-2; D is perhaps TRBD1 (6 bases). Trimming pared 5 bases from V and 5 bases from J, leaving 12 bases between. The germline V gene has CDR1 SQVTM and CDR2 ANQGSEA. The CDR3 sequence is 12 residues long. Here the CDR3 reads CSVQGPGYGYTF. The CDR3 DNA is TGCAGCGTTCAGGGGCCTGGATATGGCTACACCTTC. The entire variable domain, with the rest obtained from reference TRBV29-1 and TRBJ1-2, is as follows: SAVISQKPSRDICQRGTSLTIQCQVDSQVTMMFWYRQQPGQSLTLIATANQGSEATYESGFVIDKFPISRPNLTFSTLTVSNMSPEDSSIYLCSVQGPGYGYTFGSGTRLTVV.

The rearrangement links TRBV2 to TRBJ2-7; perhaps TRBD1 as D (6 bases). CDR3 size: 15 residues. Germline values: CDR1 SNHLY, CDR2 FYNNEI. Trimming removed 7 bases from V and 3 bases from J, with 19 bases in between. For the CDR3, the DNA is TGTGCCAGCATTCTACTGGGGGCGATAAACTACGAGCAGTACTTC. Translation: CASILLGAINYEQYF.

The rearrangement links TRBV6-5 to TRBJ2-7, with D possibly being TRBD1 or TRBD2 (5 bases each). CDR1 is MNHEY and CDR2 is SVGAGI in the germline V gene. The CDR3 is 13 residues long. The ends were cut back, 6 bases at V and 2 bases at J, with 11 bases in the middle. CDR3 protein: CASRGLATYEQYF. Written as DNA, the CDR3 is TGTGCCAGCAGGGGGCTAGCCACCTACGAGCAGTACTTC.

The rearrangement uses TRBV4-1 and TRBJ1-5, with D possibly being TRBD1 (6 bases). Germline CDR1 is MGHRA and CDR2 is YSYEKL. Trimming cost V 1 base and J 5 bases, with 9 bases left between them. There are 14 residues in the CDR3. The CDR3 DNA follows: TGCGCCAGCAGCCAAGGACCAGGGGATCAGCCCCAGCATTTT. This sequence encodes CASSQGPGDQPQHF.

J is TRBJ1-2 and V is TRBV6-6; 10 bases fit TRBD1. Germline CDR1 and CDR2: MNHNY and SVGAGI (reference sequence). This CDR3 is built from 14 residues. J lost 4 bases, V lost 6 bases, and 5 bases had no gene match. As DNA, the CDR3 is TGTGCCAGCAGCCCCGACAGGGGGCCCTATGGCTACACCTTC. This sequence encodes CASSPDRGPYGYTF.

V gene TRBV6-1 combines with J gene TRBJ2-1; unclear D gene. This CDR3 has 12 amino acids. Trimming took off 8 bases at V and 6 bases at J, with 11 bases between the two ends. Germline CDR1 is MNHNS and CDR2 is SASEGT. For the CDR3, the DNA is TGTGCCAGCCTATCCGTCTTCAATGAGCAGTTCTTC. Its translation is CASLSVFNEQFF.

The chain is built from TRBV10-3 and TRBJ2-7, with a weak D call TRBD2 (7 bases). Germline CDR1 and CDR2: ENHRY and SYGVKD. The CDR3 length is 15 residues. Trimming shortened V by 0 bases and J by 3 bases, and 12 bases separated the two germline ends. The CDR3 sequence: CAISESGGRIYEQYF. CDR3 nucleotide sequence: TGTGCCATCAGTGAGTCCGGGGGGCGCATCTACGAGCAGTACTTC.

This chain joins TRBV5-1 and TRBJ2-7; D not resolved. Germline CDR1 is SGHRS and CDR2 is YFSETQ. The CDR3 length is 13 residues. Trimming cost V 1 base and J 5 bases, with 10 bases left between them. As DNA, the CDR3 is TGCGCCAGCAGCTTGTCCGGCAGCCACGAGCAGTACTTC. Its protein is CASSLSGSHEQYF.

J is TRBJ1-6 and V is TRBV30, with no clear D. The CDR3 contains 13 residues. Trimming removed 5 bases at V and 13 bases at J, with 18 bases between. Per the germline V gene, CDR1 is GTSNPN and CDR2 is SVGIG (reference sequence). CDR3 in DNA: TGTGCCTGGGCCCGGCAGGAGCTTAGCCCCCTCCACTTT. This gives the protein CAWARQELSPLHF.

J is TRBJ2-7 and V is TRBV27, with a weak D call TRBD1 (6 bases). Germline loops: CDR1 MNHEY, CDR2 SMNVEV (reference sequence). Trimming pared 5 bases from V and 4 bases from J, leaving 33 bases between. CDR3 length: 20 amino acids. CDR3 nucleotide sequence: TGTGCCAGCAGTAAACCCAATATAGGGGGACCTCACGCCTCGGGATACGAGCAGTACTTC. It codes for CASSKPNIGGPHASGYEQYF.

The chain uses TRBV6-5 and TRBJ2-1; D possibly matches TRBD1 or TRBD2 (5 bases each). Per germline, CDR1 MNHEY and CDR2 SVGAGI. The V end was cut by 2 bases, the J end by 12 bases, with 8 bases between. CDR3 length: 11 residues. The CDR3: CASSYGGMQFF. Written as DNA, the CDR3 is TGTGCCAGCAGTTACGGGGGAATGCAGTTCTTC.

The chain is built from TRBV18 and TRBJ1-5; D is perhaps TRBD1 (5 bases). Germline assignment: CDR1 KGHSH and CDR2 LQKENI. Trimming shortened V by 4 bases and J by 5 bases, and 9 bases separated the two germline ends. The CDR3 contains 13 residues. The chain's CDR3 is CASSRDPHQPQHF. CDR3 sequence (DNA): TGTGCCAGCTCACGGGACCCACATCAGCCCCAGCATTTT.

V and J are TRBV4-3 and TRBJ2-2; D gene uncertain. The CDR3 runs to 18 residues. V shed 1 base and J shed 1 base, with 16 bases lying between them. In germline, CDR1 is LGHNA, CDR2 YSLEER. The CDR3 here is CASSQALIGSGNTGELFF. CDR3 nucleotide sequence: TGCGCCAGCAGCCAAGCGTTAATAGGGTCAGGGAACACCGGGGAGCTGTTTTTT.

The chain has TRBV13 and TRBJ1-2; TRBD1 aligns across 9 bases. This CDR3 contains 15 residues. The trim removed 5 bases at V and 2 bases at J, leaving 6 bases unmatched. CDR1 PRHDT and CDR2 FYEKMQ come from the germline V gene (reference sequence). The CDR3 nucleotides read TGTGCCAGCAGCGGACAGGGGACAGGGAACTATGGCTACACCTTC. It codes for CASSGQGTGNYGYTF.

V usage is TRBV4-3 and J usage is TRBJ1-5; no reliable D call. Germline V gives CDR1 LGHNA, CDR2 YSLEER. The V end was cut by 0 bases, the J end by 6 bases, with 12 bases between. The CDR3 has 15 amino acids. The CDR3 sequence: CASSQESGNSQPQHF. The DNA for the CDR3 is TGCGCCAGCAGCCAAGAATCCGGGAACAGTCAGCCCCAGCATTTT.

V usage is TRBV4-1 and J usage is TRBJ2-7, with TRBD1 matching 10 bases. The CDR3 has 15 residues. Trimming at V came to 3 bases and at J to 1 base, leaving 3 bases not matched to a gene. Germline values: CDR1 MGHRA, CDR2 YSYEKL. The CDR3, as DNA: TGCGCCAGCAGCCAGGGACAGGGGCCTTCCTACGAGCAGTACTTC. Translated: CASSQGQGPSYEQYF.

The chain carries TRBV7-9 and TRBJ2-6; D unclear. CDR1 SEHNR and CDR2 FQNEAQ come from the germline V gene (reference sequence). The V and J ends lost 1 base and 4 bases respectively, with 8 bases between them. CDR3 size: 15 residues. CDR3 loop: CASSLGNSGANVLTF. CDR3 nucleotides: TGTGCCAGCAGCTTAGGGAACTCCGGGGCCAACGTCCTGACTTTC. The entire variable domain, with the rest obtained from reference TRBV7-9 and TRBJ2-6, is as follows: DTGVSQNPRHKITKRGQNVTFRCDPISEHNRLYWYRQTLGQGPEFLTYFQNEAQLEKSRLLSDRFSAERPKGSFSTLEIQRTEQGDSAMYLCASSLGNSGANVLTFGAGSRLTVL.

The chain couples TRBV6-4 to TRBJ1-1; a weak D match, TRBD1 (5 bases). This CDR3 has 13 residues. Per the germline V gene, CDR1 is MRHNA and CDR2 is SNTAGT. V lost 3 bases and J lost 8, with 13 bases in between. The CDR3, as DNA: TGTGCCAGCAGTGAAGGGGACGGGGGAGAAGCTTTCTTT. Amino acid sequence: CASSEGDGGEAFF.

This chain uses TRBV29-1 with TRBJ1-6, with 12 bases that match TRBD1. V trimming: 6 bases; J trimming: 9 bases; junction bases outside the gene matches: 12. The CDR3 runs 16 residues. Per the germline V gene, CDR1 is SQVTM and CDR2 is ANQGSEA. CDR3 nucleotide sequence: TGCAGCGTAACAAGCGGGACAGGGGGCTCTGGTTCACCCCTCCACTTT. Its protein is CSVTSGTGGSGSPLHF. Full variable domain (missing parts from reference TRBV29-1 and TRBJ1-6): SAVISQKPSRDICQRGTSLTIQCQVDSQVTMMFWYRQQPGQSLTLIATANQGSEATYESGFVIDKFPISRPNLTFSTLTVSNMSPEDSSIYLCSVTSGTGGSGSPLHFGNGTRLTVT.